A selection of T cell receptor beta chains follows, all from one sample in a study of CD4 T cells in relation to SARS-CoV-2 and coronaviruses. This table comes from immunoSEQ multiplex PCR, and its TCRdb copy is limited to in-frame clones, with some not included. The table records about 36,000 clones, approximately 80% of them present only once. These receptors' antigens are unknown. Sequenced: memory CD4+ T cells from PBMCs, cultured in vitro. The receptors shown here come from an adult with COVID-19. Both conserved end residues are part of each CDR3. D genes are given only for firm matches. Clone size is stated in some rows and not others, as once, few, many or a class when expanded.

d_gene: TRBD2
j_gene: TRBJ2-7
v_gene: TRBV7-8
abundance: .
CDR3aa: CASSIPTSGRDSEQYF
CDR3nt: TGTGCCAGCAGTATCCCGACTAGCGGGAGGGACAGCGAGCAGTACTTC

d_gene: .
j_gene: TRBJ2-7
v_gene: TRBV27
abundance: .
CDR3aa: CASSKVYEQYF
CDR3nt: TGTGCCAGCAGTAAAGTCTACGAGCAGTACTTC

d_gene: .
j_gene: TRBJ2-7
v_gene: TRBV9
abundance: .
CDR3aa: CASSAVPYDEQYF
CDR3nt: TGTGCCAGCAGCGCTGTTCCTTATGACGAGCAGTACTTC

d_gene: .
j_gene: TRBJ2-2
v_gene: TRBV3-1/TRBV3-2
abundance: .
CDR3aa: CASSGTGRQNTGELFF
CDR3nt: TGTGCCAGCAGCGGTACGGGACGGCAGAACACCGGGGAGCTGTTTTTT

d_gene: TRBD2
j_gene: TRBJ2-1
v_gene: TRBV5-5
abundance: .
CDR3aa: CASSRRLAGEINEQFF
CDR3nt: TGTGCCAGCAGCCGGAGGTTAGCGGGAGAAATCAATGAGCAGTTCTTC

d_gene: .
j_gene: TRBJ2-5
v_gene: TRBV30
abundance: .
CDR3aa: CAWSVFAETQYF
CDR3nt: TGTGCCTGGAGTGTTTTCGCGGAGACCCAGTACTTC

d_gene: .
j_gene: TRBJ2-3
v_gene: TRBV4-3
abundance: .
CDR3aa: CASSHRLAPGADTQYF
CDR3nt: TGCGCCAGCAGCCATCGTTTAGCCCCCGGGGCAGATACGCAGTATTTT

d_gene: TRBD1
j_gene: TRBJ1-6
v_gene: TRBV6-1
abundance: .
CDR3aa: CASSETSGTGVSPLHF
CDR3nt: TGTGCCAGCAGCGAAACCTCCGGGACAGGGGTCTCACCCCTCCACTTT

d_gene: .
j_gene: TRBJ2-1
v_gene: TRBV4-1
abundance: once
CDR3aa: CASSQEGGGTSSYNEQFF
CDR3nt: TGCGCCAGCAGCCAAGAAGGGGGGGGCACGAGCTCCTACAATGAGCAGTTCTTC

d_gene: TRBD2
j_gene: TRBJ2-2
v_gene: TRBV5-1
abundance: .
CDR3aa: CASSLRTSDTGGELFF
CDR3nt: TGCGCCAGCAGCCTTAGGACTAGCGACACCGGTGGGGAGCTGTTTTTT

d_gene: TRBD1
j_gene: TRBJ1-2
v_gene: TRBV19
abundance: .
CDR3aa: CASSIPGQGGYGYTF
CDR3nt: TGTGCCAGTAGTATCCCGGGACAGGGGGGCTATGGCTACACCTTC

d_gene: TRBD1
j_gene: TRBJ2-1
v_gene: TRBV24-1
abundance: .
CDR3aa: CATSGRQGSNEQFF
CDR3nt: TGTGCCACCAGTGGTCGACAGGGGAGCAATGAGCAGTTCTTC

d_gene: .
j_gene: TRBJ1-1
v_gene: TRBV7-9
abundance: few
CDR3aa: CASRVGANTEAFF
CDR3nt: TGTGCCAGCAGGGTTGGAGCGAACACTGAAGCTTTCTTT

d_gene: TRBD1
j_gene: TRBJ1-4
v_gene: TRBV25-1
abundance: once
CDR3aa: CASSHGTGREKLFF
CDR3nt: TGTGCCAGCAGTCACGGGACAGGTCGGGAAAAACTGTTTTTT

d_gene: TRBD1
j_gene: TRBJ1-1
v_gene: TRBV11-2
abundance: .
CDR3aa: CASSRDRAPGAEAFF
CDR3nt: TGTGCCAGCAGTCGGGACAGGGCGCCGGGGGCTGAAGCTTTCTTT

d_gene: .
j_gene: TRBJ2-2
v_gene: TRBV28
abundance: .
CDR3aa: CASSSLSRLLGELFF
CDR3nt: TGTGCCAGCAGTTCGCTCTCGCGGCTCCTTGGGGAGCTGTTTTTT

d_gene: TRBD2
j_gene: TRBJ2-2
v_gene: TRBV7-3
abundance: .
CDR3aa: CASSRTSPLGTGELFF
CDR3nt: TGTGCCAGCAGCCGGACTAGCCCGCTGGGCACCGGGGAGCTGTTTTTT

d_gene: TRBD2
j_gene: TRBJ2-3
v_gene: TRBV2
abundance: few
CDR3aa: CARRGTGGPTDTQYF
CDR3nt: TGTGCCAGGCGGGGGACGGGAGGGCCTACAGATACGCAGTATTTT

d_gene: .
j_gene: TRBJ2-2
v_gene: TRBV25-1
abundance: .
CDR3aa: CASNQQGNTGELFF
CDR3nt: TGTGCCAGCAATCAGCAGGGGAACACCGGGGAGCTGTTTTTT

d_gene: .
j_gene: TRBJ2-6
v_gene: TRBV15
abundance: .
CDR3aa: CATSRGQSGANVLTF
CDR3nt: TGTGCCACCAGCAGAGGACAGTCTGGGGCCAACGTCCTGACTTTC

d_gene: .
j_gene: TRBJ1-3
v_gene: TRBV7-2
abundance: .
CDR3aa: CASSLDTSSGNTIYF
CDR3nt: TGTGCCAGCAGCTTAGACACGAGCTCTGGAAACACCATATATTTT

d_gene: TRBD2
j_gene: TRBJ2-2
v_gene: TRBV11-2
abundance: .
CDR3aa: CASSSISGRNTGELFF
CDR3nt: TGTGCCAGCAGCTCCATAAGCGGGAGGAACACCGGGGAGCTGTTTTTT

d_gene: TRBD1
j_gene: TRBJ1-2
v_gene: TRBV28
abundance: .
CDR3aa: CASSSRQGYGYTF
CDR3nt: TGTGCCAGCAGTTCCCGACAGGGCTATGGCTACACCTTC

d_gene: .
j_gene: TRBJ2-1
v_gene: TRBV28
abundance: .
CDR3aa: CASSSTRASYNEQFF
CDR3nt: TGTGCCAGCAGTTCTACTCGGGCCTCCTACAATGAGCAGTTCTTC

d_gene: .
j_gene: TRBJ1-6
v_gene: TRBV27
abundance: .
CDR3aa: CASSSVGGGHSPLHF
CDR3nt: TGTGCCAGCAGTTCAGTAGGTGGGGGTCATTCACCCCTCCACTTT

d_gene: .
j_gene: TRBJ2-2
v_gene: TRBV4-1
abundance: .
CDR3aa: CASSPSGALTGELFF
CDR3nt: TGCGCCAGCAGCCCGTCGGGGGCGCTAACCGGGGAGCTGTTTTTT

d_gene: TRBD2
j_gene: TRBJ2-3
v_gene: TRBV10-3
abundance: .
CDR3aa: CAYKRESGTDTQYF
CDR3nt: TGTGCCTACAAGCGGGAGTCAGGCACAGATACGCAGTATTTT

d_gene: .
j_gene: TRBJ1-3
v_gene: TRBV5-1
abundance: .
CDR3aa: CASIRAPGSSGNTIYF
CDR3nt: TGCGCCAGCATCAGAGCCCCAGGTAGCTCTGGAAACACCATATATTTT

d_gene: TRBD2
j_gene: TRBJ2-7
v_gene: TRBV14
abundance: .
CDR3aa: CASSQGGRIPYEQYF
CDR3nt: TGTGCCAGCAGCCAGGGCGGGAGAATCCCCTACGAGCAGTACTTC

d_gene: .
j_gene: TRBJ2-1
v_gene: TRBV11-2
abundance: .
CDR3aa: CASSPLQLALNEQFF
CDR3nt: TGTGCCAGCAGCCCCCTCCAACTAGCCCTCAATGAGCAGTTCTTC

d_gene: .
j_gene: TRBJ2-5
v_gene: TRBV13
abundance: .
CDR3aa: CASSKQGRGSQETQYF
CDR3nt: TGTGCCAGCAGCAAGCAGGGAAGGGGGAGCCAAGAGACCCAGTACTTC

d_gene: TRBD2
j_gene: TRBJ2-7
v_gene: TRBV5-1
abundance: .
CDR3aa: CASSWTSGSEQYF
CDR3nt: TGCGCCAGCAGCTGGACTAGCGGGAGCGAGCAGTACTTC

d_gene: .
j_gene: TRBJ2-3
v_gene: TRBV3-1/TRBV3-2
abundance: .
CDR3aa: CASSQAGWDTQYF
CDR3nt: TGTGCCAGCAGCCAAGCAGGGTGGGATACGCAGTATTTT

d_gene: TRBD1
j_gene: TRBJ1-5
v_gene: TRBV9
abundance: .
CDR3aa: CASSGRDSHQPQHF
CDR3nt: TGTGCCAGCAGCGGCCGGGACAGCCATCAGCCCCAGCATTTT

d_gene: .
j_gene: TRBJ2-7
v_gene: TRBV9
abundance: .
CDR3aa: CASSVDGHRKQYF
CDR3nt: TGTGCCAGCAGCGTAGACGGACACCGCAAGCAGTACTTC

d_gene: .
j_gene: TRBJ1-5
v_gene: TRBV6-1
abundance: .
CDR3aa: CASSEVGNQPQHF
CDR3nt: TGTGCCAGCAGTGAAGTCGGTAATCAGCCCCAGCATTTT

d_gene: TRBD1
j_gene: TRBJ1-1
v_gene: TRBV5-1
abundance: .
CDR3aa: CASSSDRGNTEAFF
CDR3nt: TGCGCCAGCAGCTCGGACAGGGGGAACACTGAAGCTTTCTTT

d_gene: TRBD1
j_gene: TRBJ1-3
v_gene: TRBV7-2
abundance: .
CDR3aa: CASSLNTGTGHTIYF
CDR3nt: TGTGCCAGCAGCTTAAACACCGGGACAGGGCACACCATATATTTT

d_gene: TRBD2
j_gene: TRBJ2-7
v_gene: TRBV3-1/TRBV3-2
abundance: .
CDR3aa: CASSPASGDFSYEQYF
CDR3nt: TGTGCCAGCTCGCCAGCTAGCGGGGATTTCTCCTACGAGCAGTACTTC

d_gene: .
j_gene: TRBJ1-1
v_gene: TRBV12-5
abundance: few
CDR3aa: CASGLGVGGEGGMIPTEAFF
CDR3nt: TGTGCTAGTGGTTTGGGAGTTGGAGGGGAAGGGGGTATGATTCCCACTGAAGCTTTCTTT